This T cell receptor (beta chain) stems from a study of T cells after yellow fever vaccination. Looking at the study overall: SMART-Seq v4 Ultra Low Input served to prepare low-cell-number fractions. Study-wide findings and caveats: One caveat is that FACS-sorted repertoires could contain abundant clonotypes contaminating from the bulk population. A small proportion of clonotypes was detected in both the CD4 and CD8 compartments.

5'RACE template switching produced TCR cDNA carrying a universal primer site and UMIs. TCRdb re-analysed the 5' RACE reads in MiXCR, keeping a single row per CDR3 protein. The table has some 340,000 distinct CDR3 sequences, approximately 11% seen once. The CDR3 runs to 12 residues. The germline CDR1 and CDR2 sequences are SGHRS and YFSETQ. Trimming stripped 7 bases from V and 3 bases from J, with 10 bases between. Notes on this clonotype: Its antigen is currently unknown.

This specimen consisted of CD4+ T cells sorted from PBMCs, obtained 45 days after the yellow fever booster vaccination. This sequence originates from a man aged 18-30 years who received the YFV17D yellow fever vaccine. The genes are TRBV5-1 and TRBJ1-1, with D tentatively TRBD1 (5 bases). CDR3 sequence (DNA): TGCGCCAGCGGGGCTGGGGACACTGAAGCTTTCTTT. It specifies CASGAGDTEAFF.